A single sample gave rise to the 22 T cell receptor beta chains below, sequenced in a study of response to subunit inactivated influenza vaccine. TCRdb passed the RT-PCR reads through MiXCR, listing each CDR3 protein once. The sample records roughly 650,000 distinct CDR3 sequences, about 15% being singletons. Material: PBMCs from blood, obtained about 12 days after vaccination. The source is a man aged 50-59 years who received an inactivated influenza vaccine.

This clonotype turned up a few times. The chain combines TRBV5-1 with TRBJ2-7, with TRBD1 matching over 8 bases. This CDR3 contains 13 residues. V was clipped by 4 bases and J by 5 bases; unmatched bases: 5. Germline V gene data show CDR1 as SGHRS and CDR2 as YFSETQ. CDR3 sequence (DNA): TGCGCCAGCAGCGGGAGGACAGGGAACGAGCAGTACTTC. Translation: CASSGRTGNEQYF.

This chain links TRBV7-6 with TRBJ2-1; 12 bases match TRBD1. CDR1 and CDR2 from the germline V gene are SGHVS and FNYEAQ. Germline trimming cut 3 bases from V and 8 bases from J; bases unmatched to any gene: 5. The CDR3 sequence is 15 residues long. The CDR3 protein is CASSLGQGAGYEQFF. The CDR3 DNA follows: TGTGCCAGCAGCTTGGGACAGGGGGCTGGGTATGAGCAGTTCTTC.

This clonotype was detected only a few times. The CDR3 nucleotides are TGTGCCAGCAGTTTTTCAGTGACCTACGAGCAGTACTTC. This translates into CASSFSVTYEQYF. The chain joins TRBV28 to TRBJ2-7; no clear D gene. V lost 3 bases and J 2 bases, leaving 8 bases between the germline ends. Germline V lookup: CDR1 MDHEN, CDR2 SYDVKM. The CDR3 loop spans 13 amino acids.

J is TRBJ2-7 and V is TRBV13; either TRBD1 or TRBD2 may fit D (5 bases each). Germline V CDR1 and CDR2: PRHDT, FYEKMQ (reference sequence). V lost 5 bases and J lost 3, with 14 bases in between. The CDR3 length is 14 residues. The CDR3 is CASSPGTRYYEQYF. The CDR3 DNA reads as TGTGCCAGCAGCCCCGGGACCCGCTACTACGAGCAGTACTTC.

There are a few counts of this clonotype. V is TRBV6-1 and J is TRBJ2-1; 8 bases are a match to TRBD1. Trimming removed 3 bases from V and 4 bases from J; junction bases left unmatched: 5. CDR1 and CDR2 from the germline V gene are MNHNS and SASEGT. CDR3 length: 15 residues. CDR3 in amino acids: CASSDPGQEYNEQFF. The DNA of the CDR3 is TGTGCCAGCAGTGACCCGGGACAGGAGTACAATGAGCAGTTCTTC.

The chain is built from TRBV5-1 and TRBJ1-1; 8 bases line up with TRBD1. The length of the CDR3 is 16 residues. V dropped 4 bases and J dropped 0; count of bases not matched to a gene: 8. Looked up from germline, CDR1 is SGHRS and CDR2 is YFSETQ. The CDR3 DNA follows: TGCGCCAGCAGCCGGACAGGGAGCCTAGTGAACACTGAAGCTTTCTTT. Translating gives CASSRTGSLVNTEAFF.

This clonotype has more than one count but fewer than ten. The CDR3 is CASSYNPGPFTDTQYF. For the CDR3, the DNA is TGTGCCAGCAGTTACAATCCGGGACCCTTCACAGATACGCAGTATTTT. The rearrangement uses TRBV28 and TRBJ2-3, with D perhaps matching TRBD1 or TRBD2 (5 bases each). Trimming took off 4 bases at V and 2 bases at J, with 16 bases between the two ends. Germline CDR1 reads MDHEN; CDR2 reads SYDVKM. The CDR3 is 16 amino acids. The full variable domain, rest sourced from reference TRBV28 and TRBJ2-3, is DVKVTQSSRYLVKRTGEKVFLECVQDMDHENMFWYRQDPGLGLRLIYFSYDVKMKEKGDIPEGYSVSREKKERFSLILESASTNQTSMYLCASSYNPGPFTDTQYFGPGTRLTVL.

This chain links TRBV7-2 with TRBJ2-7, with unresolved D. CDR3 length: 15 amino acids. The ends were cut back, 0 bases at V and 2 bases at J, with 11 bases in the middle. The V gene's germline CDR1 is SGHTA and CDR2 FQGNSA. The CDR3 spells CASSLAARAAYEQYF. DNA for the CDR3: TGTGCCAGCAGCTTAGCGGCTCGGGCAGCCTACGAGCAGTACTTC.

This chain uses TRBV29-1 with TRBJ2-1; D not resolved. The germline gives CDR1 SQVTM, CDR2 ANQGSEA. The V gene lost 5 bases and the J gene lost 1 base, with 9 bases spanning the gap. The CDR3 has 13 amino acids. The CDR3 region is CSVSGGSYNEQFF. For the CDR3, the DNA is TGCAGCGTTTCCGGCGGTTCCTACAATGAGCAGTTCTTC.

The chain couples TRBV7-9 to TRBJ2-5; D gene ambiguous. Germline assignment: CDR1 SEHNR and CDR2 FQNEAQ (reference sequence). V dropped 4 bases and J dropped 0 bases, with 12 bases sitting between them. The CDR3 runs to 15 residues. CDR3 in amino acids: CASSSQTLYQETQYF. The DNA for the CDR3 is TGTGCCAGCAGCTCCCAGACCCTGTACCAAGAGACCCAGTACTTC.

The genes are TRBV15 and TRBJ2-5, with 8 bases that match TRBD1. The CDR3 consists of 14 residues. The V gene end was trimmed by 5 bases and the J gene end by 2 bases; junction bases not matched to a gene: 4. The V gene's germline CDR1 is LNHNV and CDR2 YYDKDF (reference sequence). CDR3 in amino acids: CATSRRTGQETQYF. DNA of the CDR3: TGTGCCACCAGCCGGAGGACAGGGCAAGAGACCCAGTACTTC.

This clonotype occurred a few times. V gene TRBV7-9 combines with J gene TRBJ1-5; 7 bases line up with TRBD1. V shed 6 bases and J 3 bases; nucleotides not matched to a gene: 8. The length of the CDR3 is 15 residues. Germline CDR1 and CDR2: SEHNR and FQNEAQ (reference sequence). This CDR3 is CASSTGTDPNQPQHF. CDR3 coding DNA: TGTGCCAGCAGTACCGGGACAGACCCCAATCAGCCCCAGCATTTT.

The rearrangement joins TRBV4-3 to TRBJ2-1, with a weak D call TRBD1 (6 bases). Trimming shortened V by 1 base and J by 9 bases, and 16 bases separated the two germline ends. CDR3 length equals 15 residues. Germline CDR1 and CDR2: LGHNA and YSLEER. In DNA, the CDR3 is TGCGCCAGCAGCCAAGGGGGGCTAGCCGCGACTGAGCAGTTCTTC. Protein sequence: CASSQGGLAATEQFF.

The chain employs TRBV5-1 and TRBJ2-1, with 8 bases that match TRBD2. The CDR3 extends over 15 amino acids. The V gene's germline CDR1 is SGHRS and CDR2 YFSETQ. The J segment lost 8 bases and the V segment lost 4 bases, leaving 11 bases of the junction unmatched. CDR3 amino acids: CASSHAPGGLDEQFF. The CDR3 bases are TGCGCCAGCAGCCACGCGCCGGGGGGGCTCGATGAGCAGTTCTTC.

The V gene is TRBV20-1, the J gene TRBJ2-7; TRBD2 might be the D (7 bases). The V end was cut by 4 bases, the J end by 7 bases, with 17 bases between. Germline CDR1 reads DFQATT; CDR2 reads SNEGSKA (reference sequence). The CDR3 spans 13 residues. For the CDR3, the DNA is TGCAGTGCTATAGGGGGAGGGCCGAATGAGCAGTACTTC. It yields the protein CSAIGGGPNEQYF.

Remarks on this clonotype: Mismatch with germline at one junction end may stem from a read error. The rearrangement uses TRBV5-1 and TRBJ2-3; D possibly matches TRBD1 or TRBD2 (5 bases each). This CDR3 contains 13 residues. CDR1 SGHRS and CDR2 YFSETQ come from the germline V gene. The CDR3 region is CASTPSVETRGEF. CDR3 DNA: TGCGCCAGCACCCCCTCTGTCGAGACTCGGGGCGAGTTT.

The table lists this clonotype with a few counts. The V and J genes are TRBV5-1 and TRBJ2-2, with 7 positions matching TRBD1. The V gene's germline CDR1 is SGHRS and CDR2 YFSETQ. The CDR3 consists of 16 residues. The J segment lost 0 bases and the V segment lost 2 bases, leaving 4 bases of the junction unmatched. CDR3 DNA sequence: TGCGCCAGCAGCTTCAGAGGGACAGCGAACACCGGGGAGCTGTTTTTT. Translated, it gives CASSFRGTANTGELFF.

The gene calls are TRBV4-1 and TRBJ1-1, with D perhaps TRBD1 (5 bases). Germline V lookup: CDR1 MGHRA, CDR2 YSYEKL. The V gene lost 2 bases and the J gene lost 5 bases, with 15 bases spanning the gap. The CDR3 is made up of 15 amino acids. Written as DNA, the CDR3 is TGCGCCAGCAGCCAAAGCCCGGGGGGAGCGACTGAAGCTTTCTTT. Protein: CASSQSPGGATEAFF.

The CDR3 protein is CASSVDPALAYEQYF. CDR3 nucleotide sequence: TGTGCCAGCAGCGTAGATCCTGCCCTAGCCTACGAGCAGTACTTC. This rearrangement joins TRBV9 to TRBJ2-7; D is unresolved. Trimming removed 0 bases from V and 2 bases from J, with 12 bases in between. This CDR3 has 15 amino acids. Germline V gene lookup returns CDR1 SGDLS and CDR2 YYNGEE.

This clonotype was recorded once. V usage is TRBV18 and J usage is TRBJ2-7, with 13 bases that match TRBD2. With V trimmed by 6 bases and J by 3 bases, 8 bases remained unmatched. Germline CDR1 is KGHSH and CDR2 is LQKENI. The CDR3 runs 16 residues. CDR3 DNA sequence: TGTGCCAGCTCCCCGGGACTAGCGGGGTTCTACTACGAGCAGTACTTC. This codes for CASSPGLAGFYYEQYF. Combining the CDR3 with reference TRBV18 and TRBJ2-7 gives the whole variable domain NAGVMQNPRHLVRRRGQEARLRCSPMKGHSHVYWYRQLPEEGLKFMVYLQKENIIDESGMPKERFSAEFPKEGPSILRIQQVVRGDSAAYFCASSPGLAGFYYEQYFGPGTRLTVT.

The chain joins TRBV6-5 to TRBJ2-7; 7 bases align to TRBD1. Trimming cost V 4 bases and J 5 bases; bases outside gene matches: 11. The CDR3 runs to 15 residues. The germline CDR1 and CDR2 sequences are MNHEY and SVGAGI. The CDR3, as DNA: TGTGCCAGCAGTTTCTCCCGGGACAGCGTACACGAGCAGTACTTC. This sequence encodes CASSFSRDSVHEQYF.

The rearrangement uses TRBV19 and TRBJ2-3, with D tentatively TRBD2 (5 bases). The V end was cut by 4 bases, the J end by 5 bases, with 16 bases between. In germline, CDR1 is LNHDA, CDR2 SQIVND (reference sequence). The CDR3 runs 15 residues. CDR3 in amino acids: CASSSSGSRKDTQYF. The DNA for the CDR3 is TGTGCCAGTAGTAGTTCGGGGAGCAGGAAAGATACGCAGTATTTT.